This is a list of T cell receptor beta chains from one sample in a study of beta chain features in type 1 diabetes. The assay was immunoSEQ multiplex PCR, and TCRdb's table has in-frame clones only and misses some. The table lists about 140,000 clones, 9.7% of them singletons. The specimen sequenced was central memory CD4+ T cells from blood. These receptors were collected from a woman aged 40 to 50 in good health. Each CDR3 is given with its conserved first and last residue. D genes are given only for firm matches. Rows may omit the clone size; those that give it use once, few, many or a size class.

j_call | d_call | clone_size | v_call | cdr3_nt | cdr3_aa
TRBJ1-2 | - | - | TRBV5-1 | TGCGCCAGCAGCGACCGGAGTGGGGGCAACTATGGCTACACCTTC | CASSDRSGGNYGYTF
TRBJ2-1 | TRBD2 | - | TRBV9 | TGTGCCAGCAGCGTAACGGGGGGGACTTACAATGAGCAGTTCTTC | CASSVTGGTYNEQFF
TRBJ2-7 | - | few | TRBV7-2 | TGTGCCAGCAGCTTAGATAGGACAGACTACGAGCAGTACTTC | CASSLDRTDYEQYF
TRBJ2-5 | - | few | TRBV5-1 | TGCGCCAGCAGCGCGGAAGAGACCCAGTACTTC | CASSAEETQYF
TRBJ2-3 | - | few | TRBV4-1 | TGCGCCAGCAGCCAGGCAGGACAGCGAATTTTCACAGATACGCAGTATTTT | CASSQAGQRIFTDTQYF
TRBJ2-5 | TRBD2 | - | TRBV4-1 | TGCGCCAGCAGCGTCGGCGGGGGGGAAGAGACCCAGTACTTC | CASSVGGGEETQYF
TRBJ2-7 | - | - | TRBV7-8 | TGTGCCAGCAGCTTGGACTGGAACTCCTACGAGCAGTACTTC | CASSLDWNSYEQYF
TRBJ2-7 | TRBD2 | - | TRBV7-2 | TGTGCCAGCAGCCCCCGGACACTAGCGGATTACGAGCAGTACTTC | CASSPRTLADYEQYF
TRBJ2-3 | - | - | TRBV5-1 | TGCGCCAGCAACCCGGGACAACACACAGATACGCAGTATTTT | CASNPGQHTDTQYF
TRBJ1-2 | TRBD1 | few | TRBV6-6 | TGTGCCAGCAGTACACCAGGGGGCTCTCTCTATGGCTACACCTTC | CASSTPGGSLYGYTF
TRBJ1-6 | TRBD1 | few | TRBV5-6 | TGTGCCAGCAGCTTAGCCAGGGGGCAGAATTCACCCCTCCACTTT | CASSLARGQNSPLHF
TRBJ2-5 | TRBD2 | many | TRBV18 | TGTGCCAGCTCACCACGGGGGGGAGACCAAGAGACCCAGTACTTC | CASSPRGGDQETQYF
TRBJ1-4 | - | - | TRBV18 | TGTGCCAGCTCACCACAGAGATCTAATGAAAAACTGTTTTTT | CASSPQRSNEKLFF
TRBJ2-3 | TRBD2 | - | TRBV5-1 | TGCGCCAGCAGCTTGGGCCTTAGCGGGAGCACAGATACGCAGTATTTT | CASSLGLSGSTDTQYF
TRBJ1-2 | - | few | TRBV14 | TGTGCCAGCAGCTCCGGGGGAGGCTACACCTTC | CASSSGGGYTF
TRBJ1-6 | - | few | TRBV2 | TGTGCCAGCACAGGAATGGGTAATTCACCCCTCCACTTT | CASTGMGNSPLHF
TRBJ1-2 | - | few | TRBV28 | TGTGCCAGCACTACGAGCGGCTATCTGGATGGCTACACCTTC | CASTTSGYLDGYTF
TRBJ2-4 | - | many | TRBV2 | TGTGCCAGCAGCGGTATGGGGGGAAACATTCAGTACTTC | CASSGMGGNIQYF
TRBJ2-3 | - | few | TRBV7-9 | TGTGCCAGTCTCGGTGTGTCAGATACGCAGTATTTT | CASLGVSDTQYF
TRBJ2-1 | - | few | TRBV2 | TGTGCCAGCAGTCCCCATCAGGGTTACAATGAGCAGTTCTTC | CASSPHQGYNEQFF
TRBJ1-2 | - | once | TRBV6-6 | TGTGCCAGCAGAACACAGGGAGTCAATGGCTACACCTTC | CASRTQGVNGYTF
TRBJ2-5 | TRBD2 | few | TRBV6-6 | TGTGCCAGCAGTCTAGCGGGGGGGCAACAAGAGACCCAGTACTTC | CASSLAGGQQETQYF
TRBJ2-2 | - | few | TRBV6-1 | TGTGCCAGCAGTGAACGGGGTGTCGTATCCGCCGGGGAGCTGTTTTTT | CASSERGVVSAGELFF
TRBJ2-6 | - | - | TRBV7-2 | TGTGCCAGCAGCTTACATCCGGGACTCTCTGGGGCCAACGTCCTGACTTTC | CASSLHPGLSGANVLTF
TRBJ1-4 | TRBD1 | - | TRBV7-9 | TGTGCCAGCAGCCTTGGACAGGGTACAGCAACTAATGAAAAACTGTTTTTT | CASSLGQGTATNEKLFF
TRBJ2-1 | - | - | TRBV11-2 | TGTGCCACCGCGTTATCCAATGAGCAGTTCTTC | CATALSNEQFF
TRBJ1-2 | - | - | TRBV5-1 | TGCGCCAGTTCGGGTTCTAACTATGGCTACACCTTC | CASSGSNYGYTF
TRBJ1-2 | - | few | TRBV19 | TGTGCCAGTAGTATAGAACAGGAAGATGGCTACACCTTC | CASSIEQEDGYTF
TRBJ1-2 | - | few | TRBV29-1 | TGCAGCGTTGGGGAGAATATTAACTATGGCTACACCTTC | CSVGENINYGYTF
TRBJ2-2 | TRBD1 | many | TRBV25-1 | TGTGCCAGCAGTGAATTACAACAGGGGGCCGGGGAGCTGTTTTTT | CASSELQQGAGELFF
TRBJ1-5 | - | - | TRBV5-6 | TGTGCCAGCAGCTTGGGACAGGAGAGGCCCCAGCATTTT | CASSLGQERPQHF
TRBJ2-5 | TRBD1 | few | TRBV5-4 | TGTGCCAGCTCTTGGGACAGGGCTGAGACCCAGTACTTC | CASSWDRAETQYF
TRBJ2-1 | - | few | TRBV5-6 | TGTGCCAGCAGCTTGGGAGGGACAACTTACAATGAGCAGTTCTTC | CASSLGGTTYNEQFF
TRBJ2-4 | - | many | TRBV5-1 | TGCGCCAGCAGCTTGAGCCAGGGGAAAAACATTCAGTACTTC | CASSLSQGKNIQYF
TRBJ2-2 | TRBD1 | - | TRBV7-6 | TGTGCCAGCAGCGGGACAGGGAACTCCTTGAACACCGGGGAGCTGTTTTTT | CASSGTGNSLNTGELFF
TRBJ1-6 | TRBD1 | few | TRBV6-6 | TGTGCCAGCAGTCCCCGGGACAGTAATTCACCCCTCCACTTT | CASSPRDSNSPLHF
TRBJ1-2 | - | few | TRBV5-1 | TGCGCCAGCAGCTTGGACAGGGCCCACACCTTC | CASSLDRAHTF
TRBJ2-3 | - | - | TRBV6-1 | TGTGCCAGCAGTGTGGCCGGGGGCACAGATACGCAGTATTTT | CASSVAGGTDTQYF
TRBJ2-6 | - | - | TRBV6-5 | TGTGCCAGCAGTTCCACAGGGACTGGGGCCAACGTCCTGACTTTC | CASSSTGTGANVLTF
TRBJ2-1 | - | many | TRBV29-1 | TGCAGCCCCAGGGGACCCTACAATGAGCAGTTCTTC | CSPRGPYNEQFF
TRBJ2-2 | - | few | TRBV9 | TGTGCCAGCAGCGTCGGGGGTACGAACACCGGGGAGCTGTTTTTT | CASSVGGTNTGELFF
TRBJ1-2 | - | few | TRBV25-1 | TGTGCCAGCAGTGAAACAGGGTTGGTGGGCTACACCTTC | CASSETGLVGYTF
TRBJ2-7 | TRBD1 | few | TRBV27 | TGTGCCAGCAGTGCCAACAGGGGGCTAACCTACGAGCAGTACTTC | CASSANRGLTYEQYF
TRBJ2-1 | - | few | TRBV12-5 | TGTGCTAGTGGTTTTTACGTTCGACTCTACAATGAGCAGTTCTTC | CASGFYVRLYNEQFF
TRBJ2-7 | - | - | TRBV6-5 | TGTGCCAGCAGTTATCATGGGGGGGCCGAGCAGTACTTC | CASSYHGGAEQYF
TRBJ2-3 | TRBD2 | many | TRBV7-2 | TGTGCCAGCAGATTTAGCGGGGTTGATACGCAGTATTTT | CASRFSGVDTQYF
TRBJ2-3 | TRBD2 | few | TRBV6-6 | TGTGCCAGCAGTAGTAAGACAGTGGGGGGGACAGATACGCAGTATTTT | CASSSKTVGGTDTQYF
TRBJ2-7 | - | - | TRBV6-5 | TGTGCCAGCCAGGGTGTTAGGGCCTACGAGCAGTACTTC | CASQGVRAYEQYF
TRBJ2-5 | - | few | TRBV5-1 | TGCGCCAGCAGCTTGCAAGGTGCTCGTAGCGTTGTGAGAGAGACCCAGTACTTC | CASSLQGARSVVRETQYF
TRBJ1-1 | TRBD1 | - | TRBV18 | TGTGCCAGCTCGGTAAAAGCCGGGACAGCGAATGTAGCTTTCTTT | CASSVKAGTANVAFF